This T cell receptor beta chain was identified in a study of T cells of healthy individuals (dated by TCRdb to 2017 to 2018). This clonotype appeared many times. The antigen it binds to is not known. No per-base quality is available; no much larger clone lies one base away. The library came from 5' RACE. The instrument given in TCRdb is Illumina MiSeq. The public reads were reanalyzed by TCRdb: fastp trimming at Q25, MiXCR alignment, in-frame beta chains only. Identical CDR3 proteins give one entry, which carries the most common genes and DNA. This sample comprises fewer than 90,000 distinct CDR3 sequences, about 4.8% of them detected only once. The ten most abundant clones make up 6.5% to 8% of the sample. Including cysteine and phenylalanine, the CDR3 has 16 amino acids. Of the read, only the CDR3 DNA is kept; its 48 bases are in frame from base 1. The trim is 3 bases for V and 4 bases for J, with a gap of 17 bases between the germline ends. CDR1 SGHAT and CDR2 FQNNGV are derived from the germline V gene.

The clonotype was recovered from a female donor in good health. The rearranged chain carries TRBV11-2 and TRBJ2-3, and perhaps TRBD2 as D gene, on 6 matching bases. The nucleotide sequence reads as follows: TGTGCCAGCAGCTTCAGAACGGGAGACGGACCAGATACGCAGTATTTT. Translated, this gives CASSFRTGDGPDTQYF.